These 22 T cell receptor beta chains share one sample of origin, sequenced in a study of control samples from healthy donors and cancer patients. Clones were read by immunoSEQ multiplex PCR, and TCRdb kept only the in-frame ones, dropping some. The sample holds 100,000 to 120,000 clones, just under 85% seen once. Source material: blood. The receptors here all came from a man aged 18 to 30 in good health.

The chain couples TRBV7-8 to TRBJ1-1; TRBD1 agrees at 8 bases. After removal of 5 bases from V and 4 bases from J, the junction contained 3 bases not matched to a gene. CDR1 is SGHVS, CDR2 FQNEAQ, per germline. The CDR3 runs 13 residues. The chain's CDR3 is CASSLTGGTEAFF. Here the CDR3 DNA reads TGTGCCAGCAGCCTAACAGGGGGCACTGAAGCTTTCTTT.

This clone was seen a single time. V is TRBV5-1 and J is TRBJ1-2; 10 bases line up with TRBD1. V was pared by 0 bases and J by 3 bases, with 17 bases of the junction left unmatched. CDR1 is SGHRS and CDR2 is YFSETQ in the germline V gene. This CDR3 spans 20 amino acids. The CDR3: CASSLEYPGTGASRDYGYTF. Written as DNA, the CDR3 is TGCGCCAGCAGCTTGGAATACCCTGGGACAGGGGCTTCGCGGGACTATGGCTACACCTTC.

The genes are TRBV15 and TRBJ1-1; D not certain. The CDR3 contains 15 residues. Germline CDR1 is LNHNV and CDR2 is YYDKDF (reference sequence). The V and J ends lost 1 base and 0 bases respectively, with 9 bases between them. The CDR3 DNA sequence: TGTGCCACCAGCAGAGCCGGCAGTATGAACACTGAAGCTTTCTTT. Translating it yields CATSRAGSMNTEAFF.

This chain uses TRBV7-2 with TRBJ2-7, with 7 bases aligning to TRBD1. Germline CDR1 SGHTA, CDR2 FQGNSA. CDR3 length: 13 residues. The V and J ends lost 5 bases and 1 base, in that order; junction bases with no gene match: 2. The CDR3 nucleotides are TGTGCCAGCAGCGACAGGGCATCCTACGAGCAGTACTTC. The encoded protein is CASSDRASYEQYF.

The gene calls are TRBV13 and TRBJ1-1; D is possibly TRBD1 (5 bases). Trimming left V 7 bases short and J 0 bases short, with 15 bases between. Germline V lookup: CDR1 PRHDT, CDR2 FYEKMQ (reference sequence). The CDR3 loop spans 15 amino acids. The CDR3 loop reads CASKGTHVLNTEAFF. CDR3 bases: TGTGCCAGCAAAGGGACCCATGTCCTGAACACTGAAGCTTTCTTT.

The chain has TRBV12-3 or TRBV12-4 and TRBJ1-1; D remains ambiguous. V lost 3 bases, J lost 5 bases, and 10 bases lay in between. This CDR3 contains 13 residues. The CDR3 nucleotides read TGTGCCAGCAGTTTCGGGGATAGGACTGAAGCTTTCTTT. Translation: CASSFGDRTEAFF.

Worth noting for this clone: One end of the junction is discordant with germline, which a read error may explain. The chain combines TRBV6-2 or TRBV6-3 with TRBJ1-2; no firm D call. The CDR3 totals 15 residues. Germline V gives CDR1 MNHEY, CDR2 SVGEGT. The CDR3 nucleotides are TGTGCCAGCAGTTACTCCGGCTCACGAATCTATGGCCACACCTTC. Its translation: CASSYSGSRIYGHTF.

The chain recombines TRBV6-5 with TRBJ1-2; 8 bases line up with TRBD1. Germline V gene lookup returns CDR1 MNHEY and CDR2 SVGAGI. The J segment lost 14 bases and the V segment lost 7 bases, leaving 15 bases of the junction unmatched. This CDR3 is built from 13 residues. The CDR3 nucleotides read TGTGCCAGCACCCCCGGGACAGGCTCCGTGTGGACCTTC. It yields the protein CASTPGTGSVWTF.

This clone was seen more than once but under ten times. The rearrangement joins TRBV9 to TRBJ2-5; 14 bases are shared with TRBD2. The CDR3 sequence is 16 residues long. The J segment lost 2 bases and the V segment lost 3 bases, leaving 3 bases of the junction unmatched. In germline, CDR1 is SGDLS, CDR2 YYNGEE. CDR3 coding DNA: TGTGCCAGCAGCGAAGGGACTAGCGGGGGTCAAGAGACCCAGTACTTC. It codes for CASSEGTSGGQETQYF.

This clone was seen only once. This rearrangement joins TRBV4-1 to TRBJ2-3, with D unclear. In germline, CDR1 is MGHRA, CDR2 YSYEKL. The CDR3 is 13 residues long. V was pared by 0 bases and J by 5 bases, with 6 bases between. CDR3 DNA sequence: TGCGCCAGCAGCCAAGATCTTGGAGATACGCAGTATTTT. This codes for CASSQDLGDTQYF.

This sequence joins TRBV15 and TRBJ2-5; 8 bases are shared with TRBD1. Germline loops: CDR1 LNHNV, CDR2 YYDKDF (reference sequence). With V trimmed by 1 base and J by 0 bases, 4 bases remained unmatched. The CDR3 length is 16 residues. The CDR3 coding sequence is TGTGCCACCAGCAGAGGGGGACAGGCTTACCAAGAGACCCAGTACTTC. It is translated as CATSRGGQAYQETQYF.

The chain uses TRBV2 and TRBJ2-3, with a tentative D call TRBD2 (5 bases). Germline CDR1 is SNHLY and CDR2 is FYNNEI. V dropped 2 bases and J dropped 1 base, with 16 bases sitting between them. This CDR3 region has 17 residues. CDR3 nucleotide sequence: TGTGCCAGCAGTGAATCGCCGGGAACTTATCGCACAGATACGCAGTATTTT. Its protein is CASSESPGTYRTDTQYF.

The chain couples TRBV20-1 to TRBJ2-1; D is uncertain. V was trimmed by 7 bases and J by 1 base, leaving 5 bases between them. Germline CDR1 and CDR2: DFQATT and SNEGSKA (reference sequence). The CDR3 has 11 amino acids. The CDR3 loop is CSVVSYNEQFF. CDR3 in DNA: TGCAGTGTAGTATCCTACAATGAGCAGTTCTTC.

The chain employs TRBV11-3 and TRBJ2-5, with 7 nucleotides matching TRBD1. Germline loops: CDR1 SGHNT, CDR2 YENEEA. After removal of 1 base from V and 3 bases from J, the junction contained 11 bases not matched to a gene. This CDR3 spans 17 amino acids. The CDR3 sequence is CASSLVQADRAKETQYF. The CDR3 DNA follows: TGTGCCAGCAGCTTAGTTCAGGCCGACAGGGCCAAAGAGACCCAGTACTTC.

The V gene is TRBV11-2, the J gene TRBJ2-7; 15 nucleotides agree with TRBD2. The CDR3 spans 16 residues. CDR1 and CDR2 (germline): SGHAT, FQNNGV. The trim removed 5 bases at V and 9 bases at J, leaving 11 bases unmatched. The CDR3 sequence: CASSAAGTSGGKGQYF. The DNA of the CDR3 is TGTGCCAGCAGCGCAGCCGGGACTAGCGGGGGGAAAGGGCAGTACTTC.

V gene TRBV29-1 combines with J gene TRBJ2-2; 10 bases are shared with TRBD2. This CDR3 comprises 16 residues. With V trimmed by 3 bases and J by 7 bases, 11 bases remained unmatched. CDR1 is SQVTM, CDR2 ANQGSEA, per germline. Here the CDR3 DNA reads TGCAGCGTTGAGGGTAGCGGGGGGTCCCAATACGGGGAGCTGTTTTTT. It translates to CSVEGSGGSQYGELFF.

The chain employs TRBV5-6 and TRBJ1-5; 7 bases match TRBD1. Unmatched junction bases numbered 11, after V lost 0 bases and J lost 11 bases. Germline assignment: CDR1 SGHDT and CDR2 YYEEEE. The CDR3 runs 15 residues. CDR3 nucleotide sequence: TGTGCCAGCAGCTTGGCTCGCAGGGGGGGTTGGACCCAGCATTTT. Translation gives CASSLARRGGWTQHF.

The chain uses TRBV7-2 and TRBJ2-3, with 8 bases matching TRBD1. The CDR3 consists of 16 residues. Trimming took 0 bases from V and 4 from J; bases not matched to a gene: 6. CDR1 is SGHTA, CDR2 FQGNSA, per germline. CDR3 coding DNA: TGTGCCAGCAGCTTAGCGAGCCAGGGGGCGGCAGATACGCAGTATTTT. Translated, it gives CASSLASQGAADTQYF.

The rearrangement uses TRBV3-1 (or the pseudogene TRBV3-2) and TRBJ1-6; D perhaps matches TRBD1 (5 bases). The CDR3 covers 19 residues. The V gene's germline CDR1 is LGHDT and CDR2 YNNKEL (reference sequence). Trimming removed 4 bases from V and 9 bases from J, with 28 bases in between. The CDR3 sequence: CASSLYLMRGQGTLSPLHF. CDR3 bases: TGTGCCAGCAGCCTTTACCTAATGAGGGGTCAGGGAACCCTTTCACCCCTCCACTTT.

This clone was observed a single time. V and J are TRBV18 and TRBJ1-5; TRBD1 aligns across 7 bases. V gave up 0 bases and J gave up 5 bases; unmatched junction bases: 4. Germline values: CDR1 KGHSH, CDR2 LQKENI. This CDR3 is 15 amino acids long. The CDR3 DNA sequence: TGTGCCAGCTCACCACCCGGACAGGCATATCAGCCCCAGCATTTT. Its translation: CASSPPGQAYQPQHF.

The rearrangement uses TRBV6-5 and TRBJ2-5, with 11 bases matching TRBD2. J lost 2 bases, V lost 2 bases, and 4 bases had no gene match. Germline CDR1 MNHEY, CDR2 SVGAGI. The CDR3 spans 16 residues. The CDR3 region is CASSYRTSGGQETQYF. The CDR3 nucleotides read TGTGCCAGCAGTTACCGCACTAGCGGGGGACAAGAGACCCAGTACTTC.

The chain links TRBV30 to TRBJ1-2; D not certain. V lost 2 bases to trimming and J lost 2 bases, with 12 bases between them. The CDR3 extends over 14 amino acids. Germline assignment: CDR1 GTSNPN and CDR2 SVGIG (reference sequence). This CDR3 reads CAWSRPAGNYGYTF. The CDR3 coding sequence is TGTGCCTGGAGTCGCCCGGCCGGCAACTATGGCTACACCTTC. Looking up the rest from reference TRBV30 and TRBJ1-2 gives the full variable domain: SQTIHQWPATLVQPVGSPLSLECTVEGTSNPNLYWYRQAAGRGLQLLFYSVGIGQISSEVPQNLSASRPQDRQFILSSKKLLLSDSGFYLCAWSRPAGNYGYTFGSGTRLTVV.